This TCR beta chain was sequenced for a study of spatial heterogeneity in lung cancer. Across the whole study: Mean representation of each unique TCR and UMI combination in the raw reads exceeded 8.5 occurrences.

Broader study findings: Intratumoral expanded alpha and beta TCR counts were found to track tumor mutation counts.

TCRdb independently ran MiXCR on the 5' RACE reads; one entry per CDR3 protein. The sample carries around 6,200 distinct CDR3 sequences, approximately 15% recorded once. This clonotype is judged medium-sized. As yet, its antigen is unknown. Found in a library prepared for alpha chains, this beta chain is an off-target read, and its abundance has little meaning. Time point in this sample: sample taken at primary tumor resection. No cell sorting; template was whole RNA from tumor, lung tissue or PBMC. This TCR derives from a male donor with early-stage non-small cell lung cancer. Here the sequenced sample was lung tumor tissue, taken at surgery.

DNA for the CDR3: TGTGCCAGCAGGTCGTCTTGGGGAGGTAGGACTGAAGCTTTCTTT. Protein: CASRSSWGGRTEAFF. The chain carries TRBV7-2 and TRBJ1-1; D gene ambiguous. The CDR3 consists of 15 residues. Germline assignment: CDR1 SGHTA and CDR2 FQGNSA. Trimming cost V 6 bases and J 5 bases, with 19 bases left between them.